This T cell receptor (beta chain) derives from a study of cytomegalovirus exposure and HLA in healthy donors. Trimming removed 5 bases from V and 5 bases from J; junction bases left unmatched: 4. Germline CDR1 SEHNR, CDR2 FQNEAQ (reference sequence). The CDR3 extends over 15 amino acids. With respect to this clone: Its specificity is not known.

Study conclusions and caveats: A later analysis found common viral pathogens apparently linked to several of the most significant clusters. Cytomegalovirus-associated status was assigned to some 180 TCR beta chains. The authors confirmed in vitro that three CMV-associated chains were specific for CMV antigens. In a later analysis, compared with equally common non-associated chains, HLA-associated beta chains were more expanded.

Researchers ran the PCR with 60 Vbeta and 13 Jbeta primers. Data came from immunoSEQ multiplex PCR; TCRdb stores just in-frame clones and leaves some out. The sample contains around 150,000 clones, less than 90% of which appear only once. The TCR comes from a man aged 45 to 65 in good health and CMV-seropositive. The sample was PBMCs. The chain joins TRBV7-9 to TRBJ2-5; 14 nucleotides match TRBD2. The CDR3 spells CASSPGTSGSETQYF. The CDR3 DNA follows: TGTGCCAGCAGCCCGGGGACTAGCGGGAGTGAGACCCAGTACTTC. The full variable domain, with the rest looked up from reference TRBV7-9 and TRBJ2-5, is DTGVSQNPRHKITKRGQNVTFRCDPISEHNRLYWYRQTLGQGPEFLTYFQNEAQLEKSRLLSDRFSAERPKGSFSTLEIQRTEQGDSAMYLCASSPGTSGSETQYFGPGTRLLVL.